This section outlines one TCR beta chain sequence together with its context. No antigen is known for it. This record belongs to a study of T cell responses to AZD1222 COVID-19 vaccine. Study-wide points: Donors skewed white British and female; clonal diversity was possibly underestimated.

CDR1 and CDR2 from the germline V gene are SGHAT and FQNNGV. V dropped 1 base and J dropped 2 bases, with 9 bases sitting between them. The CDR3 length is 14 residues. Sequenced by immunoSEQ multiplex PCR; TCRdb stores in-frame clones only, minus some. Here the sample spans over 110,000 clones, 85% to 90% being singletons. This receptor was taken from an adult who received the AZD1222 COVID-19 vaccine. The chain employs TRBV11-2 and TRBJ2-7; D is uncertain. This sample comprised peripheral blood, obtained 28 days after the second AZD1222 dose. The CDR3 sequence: CASSLVARTYEQYF. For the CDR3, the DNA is TGTGCCAGCAGCTTAGTTGCCCGGACCTACGAGCAGTACTTC. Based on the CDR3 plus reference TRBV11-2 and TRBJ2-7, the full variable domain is EAGVAQSPRYKIIEKRQSVAFWCNPISGHATLYWYQQILGQGPKLLIQFQNNGVVDDSQLPKDRFSAERLKGVDSTLKIQPAKLEDSAVYLCASSLVARTYEQYFGPGTRLTVT.